This is a list of T cell receptor beta chains from one sample in a study of cytomegalovirus exposure and HLA in healthy donors. Clones were read by immunoSEQ multiplex PCR, and TCRdb kept only the in-frame ones, dropping some. The sample carries under 150,000 clones, 75% to 90% recorded once. The sample consisted of PBMCs. The receptors stem from a young woman in good health and CMV-seropositive. Each CDR3 is given with its conserved first and last residue. A D gene is named only where the DNA matches it firmly. Only some rows state a clone size, as once, few, many or a class for expanded clones.

V gene,J gene,CDR3 length,clone size,D gene,CDR3 DNA,CDR3 protein
TRBV6-1,TRBJ2-7,13,.,.,TGTGCCAGCTCTGGGAGGCTGTTACCCGAGCAGTACTTC,CASSGRLLPEQYF
TRBV6-6,TRBJ2-5,11,.,.,TGTGCCACCACCCGGGGAGAGACCCAGTACTTC,CATTRGETQYF
TRBV6-4,TRBJ2-3,14,.,TRBD2,TGTGCCAGCAGTGCTAGCGGGGGGATAGATACGCAGTATTTT,CASSASGGIDTQYF
TRBV19,TRBJ1-5,13,.,.,TGTGCCAGTAGTAGGACAATTAATCAGCCCCAGCATTTT,CASSRTINQPQHF
TRBV6-6,TRBJ2-5,15,.,TRBD2,TGTGCCAGCAGACCTCTGGAGCGGGGCCTGGGGACCCAGTACTTC,CASRPLERGLGTQYF
TRBV2,TRBJ2-2,13,once,.,TGTGCCAGCCGACAGGATAGCACCGGGGAGCTGTTTTTT,CASRQDSTGELFF
TRBV10-3,TRBJ2-7,14,.,TRBD1,TGTGCCATCAGTGAGTTAGGGGGCACCTACGAGCAGTACTTC,CAISELGGTYEQYF
TRBV7-9,TRBJ2-7,12,.,.,TGTGCCAGCAGCAAGACAGACTACGAGCAGTACTTC,CASSKTDYEQYF
TRBV6-5,TRBJ1-5,15,.,.,TGTGCCAGCTGGGCAGGAACAGGACGCAATCAGCCCCAGCATTTT,CASWAGTGRNQPQHF
TRBV7-6,TRBJ1-5,15,.,.,TGTGCCAGCAGCTCCGAGGCCGGGGGCAATCAGCCCCAGCATTTT,CASSSEAGGNQPQHF
TRBV11-2,TRBJ2-5,14,few,.,TGTGCCAGCAGCTTGGCGAACAGCCAAGAGACCCAGTACTTC,CASSLANSQETQYF
TRBV2,TRBJ2-5,12,.,.,TGTGCCAGAAGGTCGGGGAGAGAGACCCAGTACTTC,CARRSGRETQYF
TRBV30,TRBJ1-4,15,once,.,TGTGCTTCAGCTTACTCGGCCCTCGGCGGTGAAAAACTGTTTTTT,CASAYSALGGEKLFF
TRBV5-1,TRBJ2-7,15,.,TRBD1,TGCGCCAGCAGCCTCGGAGGACAGGTTGGAATTCGGCAGTACTTC,CASSLGGQVGIRQYF
TRBV19,TRBJ2-1,14,.,TRBD1,TGTGCCAGTAACCGACAGGGGGCTTACAATGAGCAGTTCTTC,CASNRQGAYNEQFF
TRBV5-1,TRBJ2-3,16,.,TRBD2,TGCGCCAGCAGCTTGGGACTAGCGGGACTTACAGATACGCAGTATTTT,CASSLGLAGLTDTQYF
TRBV27,TRBJ1-6,15,.,TRBD1,TGTGCCAGCAGTTTCGGGGACAGGGGAAGTTCACCCCTCCACTTT,CASSFGDRGSSPLHF
TRBV28,TRBJ1-1,15,.,.,TGTGCCAGCAGTTTATTTGTAGCGGATCCCCCGGGAGCTTTCTTT,CASSLFVADPPGAFF
TRBV2,TRBJ2-7,16,.,.,TGTGCCAGCAGTGAAGGAGGCGCCCGCAGCTCCTACGAGCAGTACTTC,CASSEGGARSSYEQYF
TRBV28,TRBJ1-5,14,.,.,TGTGCCAGCAGTTTATCCAGGGACAATCAGCCCCAGCATTTT,CASSLSRDNQPQHF
TRBV25-1,TRBJ2-1,13,.,TRBD1,TGTGCCAGCACCCCCGGGACAGTCAATGAGCAGTTCTTC,CASTPGTVNEQFF
TRBV7-9,TRBJ1-1,12,.,.,TGTGCCAGCAGCTTACAGGGAGGTGAAGCTTTCTTT,CASSLQGGEAFF
TRBV7-3,TRBJ1-1,13,few,.,TGTGCCAGCAGTTTAGGGGGGGGGACAGAAGCTTTCTTT,CASSLGGGTEAFF
TRBV4-1,TRBJ2-2,17,once,TRBD2,TGCGCCAGCAGCTCCACCCCTAGCGGAGGCAACACCGGGGAGCTGTTTTTT,CASSSTPSGGNTGELFF
TRBV2,TRBJ1-1,13,once,.,TGTGCCAGCAGTGAAATGGGCAAGTCTGAAGCTTTCTTT,CASSEMGKSEAFF
TRBV5-5,TRBJ1-2,16,.,.,TGTGCCAGCAGCTTCGGTCGGGGGGCGTCAAACTATGGCTACACCTTC,CASSFGRGASNYGYTF
TRBV9,TRBJ2-1,12,few,.,TGTGCCAGCAGCGGTGGAGGCAATGAGCAGTTCTTC,CASSGGGNEQFF
TRBV7-9,TRBJ2-7,14,.,.,TGTGCCAGCAGCCCGCCGGGGAGCTCCTACGAGCAGTACTTC,CASSPPGSSYEQYF
TRBV30,TRBJ2-5,13,.,.,TGTGCCTGGAGCCCTAGCGTCCAAGAGACCCAGTACTTC,CAWSPSVQETQYF
TRBV5-1,TRBJ1-4,17,once,TRBD1,TGCGCCAGCAGCTCCGGGACAGGGGGAGGAACTAATGAAAAACTGTTTTTT,CASSSGTGGGTNEKLFF
TRBV5-4,TRBJ2-3,15,.,.,TGTGCCAGCAGCTTGGAGACTCTAAGAGAAGATACGCAGTATTTT,CASSLETLREDTQYF
TRBV7-3,TRBJ2-1,13,once,.,TGTGCCAGCAGCTTAGAGGAGGGAAATGAGCAGTTCTTC,CASSLEEGNEQFF
TRBV6-6,TRBJ2-2,12,.,.,TGTGCCAGCAGTCCCGGTGGCGGGGAGCTGTTTTTT,CASSPGGGELFF
TRBV5-1,TRBJ2-1,17,.,TRBD2,TGCGCCAGCAGCCAAAGCGGGGGGCCCAGCTCCTACAATGAGCAGTTCTTC,CASSQSGGPSSYNEQFF
TRBV5-1,TRBJ1-1,13,.,.,TGCGCCAGCAGCCAGGGCCGGAACACTGAAGCTTTCTTT,CASSQGRNTEAFF